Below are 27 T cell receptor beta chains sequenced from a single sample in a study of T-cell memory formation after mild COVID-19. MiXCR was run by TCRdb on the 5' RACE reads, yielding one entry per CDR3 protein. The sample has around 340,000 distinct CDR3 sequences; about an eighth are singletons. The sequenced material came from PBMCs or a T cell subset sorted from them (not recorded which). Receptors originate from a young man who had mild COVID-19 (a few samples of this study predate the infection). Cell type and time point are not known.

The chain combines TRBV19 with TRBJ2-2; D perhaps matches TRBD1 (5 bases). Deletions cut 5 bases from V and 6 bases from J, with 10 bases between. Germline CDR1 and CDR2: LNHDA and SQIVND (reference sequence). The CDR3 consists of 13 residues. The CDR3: CASSFRTPGELFF. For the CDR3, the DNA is TGTGCCAGTAGTTTTCGGACACCCGGGGAGCTGTTTTTT.

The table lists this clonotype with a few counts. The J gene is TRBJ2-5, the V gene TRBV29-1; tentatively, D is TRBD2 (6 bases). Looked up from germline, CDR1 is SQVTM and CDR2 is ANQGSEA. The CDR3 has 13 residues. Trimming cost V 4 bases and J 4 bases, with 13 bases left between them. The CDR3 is CSVVGRGRETQYF. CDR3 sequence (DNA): TGCAGCGTTGTGGGTCGGGGGAGAGAGACCCAGTACTTC.

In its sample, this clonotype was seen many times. This CDR3 reads CSVAHGGNEQFF. The CDR3 DNA follows: TGCAGCGTTGCCCATGGAGGGAATGAGCAGTTCTTC. V gene TRBV29-1 combines with J gene TRBJ2-1; possibly TRBD2 for D (6 bases). Germline V gene sequence: CDR1 SQVTM, CDR2 ANQGSEA. V lost 4 bases, J lost 7 bases, and 11 bases lay in between. CDR3 length equals 12 residues.

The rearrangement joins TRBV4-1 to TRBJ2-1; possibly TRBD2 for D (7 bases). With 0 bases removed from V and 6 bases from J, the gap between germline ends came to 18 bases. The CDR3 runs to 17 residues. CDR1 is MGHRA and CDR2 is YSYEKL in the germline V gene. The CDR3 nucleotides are TGCGCCAGCAGCCAAGATGTAGGGGGAGGGGTCCGCAATGAGCAGTTCTTC. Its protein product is CASSQDVGGGVRNEQFF.

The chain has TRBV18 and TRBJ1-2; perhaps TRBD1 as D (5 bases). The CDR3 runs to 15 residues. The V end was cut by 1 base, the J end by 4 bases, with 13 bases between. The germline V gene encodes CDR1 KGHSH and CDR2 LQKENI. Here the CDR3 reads CASSPRTPPPYGYTF. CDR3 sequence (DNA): TGTGCCAGCTCACCACGGACACCACCTCCCTATGGCTACACCTTC.

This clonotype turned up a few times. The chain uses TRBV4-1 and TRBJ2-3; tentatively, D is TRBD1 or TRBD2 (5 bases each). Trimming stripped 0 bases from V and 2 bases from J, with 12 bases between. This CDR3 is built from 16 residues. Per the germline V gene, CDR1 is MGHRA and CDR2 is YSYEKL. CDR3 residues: CASSQEPGRTTDTQYF. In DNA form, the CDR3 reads TGCGCCAGCAGCCAAGAGCCGGGGCGGACCACAGATACGCAGTATTTT.

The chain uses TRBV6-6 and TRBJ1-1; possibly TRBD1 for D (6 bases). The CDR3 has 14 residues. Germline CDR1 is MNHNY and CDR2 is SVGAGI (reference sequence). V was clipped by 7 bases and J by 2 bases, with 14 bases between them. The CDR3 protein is CASKGDTRNTEAFF. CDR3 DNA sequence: TGTGCCAGCAAAGGGGACACCCGCAACACTGAAGCTTTCTTT.

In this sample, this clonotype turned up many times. The CDR3 is CASSLGQKETQYF. The CDR3 DNA reads TGCGCCAGCAGCTTGGGGCAGAAAGAGACCCAGTACTTC. The chain recombines TRBV5-1 with TRBJ2-5, with D uncertain. The V and J ends lost 0 bases and 3 bases respectively, with 6 bases between them. CDR3 length equals 13 residues. The germline gives CDR1 SGHRS, CDR2 YFSETQ.

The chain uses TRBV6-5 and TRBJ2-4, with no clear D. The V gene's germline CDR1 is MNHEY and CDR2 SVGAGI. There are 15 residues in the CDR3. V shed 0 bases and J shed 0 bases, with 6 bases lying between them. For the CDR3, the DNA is TGTGCCAGCAGTTACTCGGGAAAAGCCAAAAACATTCAGTACTTC. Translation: CASSYSGKAKNIQYF.

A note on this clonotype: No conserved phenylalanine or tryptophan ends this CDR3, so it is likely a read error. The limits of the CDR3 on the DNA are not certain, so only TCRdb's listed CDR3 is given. The CDR3 loop reads CASSSQDSWAYL. The gene calls are TRBV7-9 and TRBJ2-4; whether TRBD1, the table's D call, matches the DNA was not checked. In germline, CDR1 is SEHNR, CDR2 FQNEAQ (reference sequence). The CDR3 spans 12 amino acids, including both terminal residues.

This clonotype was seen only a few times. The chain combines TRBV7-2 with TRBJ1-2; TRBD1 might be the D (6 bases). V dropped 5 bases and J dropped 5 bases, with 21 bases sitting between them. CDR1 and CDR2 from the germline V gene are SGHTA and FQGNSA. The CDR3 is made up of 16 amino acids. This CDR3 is CASSRTRDTSQYGYTF. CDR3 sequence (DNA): TGTGCCAGCAGCCGGACCCGGGACACCAGCCAGTATGGCTACACCTTC.

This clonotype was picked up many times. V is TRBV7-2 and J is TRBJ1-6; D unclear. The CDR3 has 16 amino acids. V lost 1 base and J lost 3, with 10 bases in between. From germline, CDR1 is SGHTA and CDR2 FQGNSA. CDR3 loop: CASSLGSVLYNSPLHF. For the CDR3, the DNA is TGTGCCAGCAGCTTAGGGTCGGTCCTCTATAATTCACCCCTCCACTTT.

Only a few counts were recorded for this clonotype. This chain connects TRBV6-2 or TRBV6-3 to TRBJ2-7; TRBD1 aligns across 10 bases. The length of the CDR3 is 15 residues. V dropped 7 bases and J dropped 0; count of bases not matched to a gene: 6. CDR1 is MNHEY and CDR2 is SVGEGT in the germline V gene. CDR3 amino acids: CASTPGTGASYEQYF. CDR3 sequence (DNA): TGTGCCAGCACCCCCGGGACAGGGGCCTCCTACGAGCAGTACTTC.

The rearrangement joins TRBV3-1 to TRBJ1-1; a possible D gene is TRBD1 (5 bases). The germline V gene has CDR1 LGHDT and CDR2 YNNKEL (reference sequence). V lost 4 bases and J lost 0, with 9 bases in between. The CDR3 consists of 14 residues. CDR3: CASSLWGVNTEAFF. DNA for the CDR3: TGTGCCAGCAGCCTCTGGGGCGTGAACACTGAAGCTTTCTTT.

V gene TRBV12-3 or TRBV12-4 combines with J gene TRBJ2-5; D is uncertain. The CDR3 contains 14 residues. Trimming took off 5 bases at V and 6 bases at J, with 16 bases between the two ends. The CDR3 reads CASSPRSNVKTQYF. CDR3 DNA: TGTGCCAGCAGTCCACGGTCTAACGTGAAGACCCAGTACTTC.

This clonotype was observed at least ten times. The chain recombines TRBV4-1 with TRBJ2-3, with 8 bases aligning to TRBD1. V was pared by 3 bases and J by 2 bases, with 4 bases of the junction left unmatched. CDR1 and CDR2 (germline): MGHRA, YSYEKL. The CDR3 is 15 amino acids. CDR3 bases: TGCGCCAGCAGCCAGGTACAGGGGGTCACAGATACGCAGTATTTT. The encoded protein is CASSQVQGVTDTQYF.

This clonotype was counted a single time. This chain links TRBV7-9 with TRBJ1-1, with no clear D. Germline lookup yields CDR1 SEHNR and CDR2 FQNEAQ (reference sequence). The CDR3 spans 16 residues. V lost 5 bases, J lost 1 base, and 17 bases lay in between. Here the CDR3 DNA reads TGTGCCAGCAGCCGACTATGGGAGGCGAAGAACACTGAAGCTTTCTTT. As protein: CASSRLWEAKNTEAFF.

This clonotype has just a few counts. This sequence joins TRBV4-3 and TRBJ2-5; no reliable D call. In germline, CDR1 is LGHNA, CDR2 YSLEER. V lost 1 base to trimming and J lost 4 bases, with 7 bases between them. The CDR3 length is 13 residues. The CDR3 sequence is CASSQGPGETQYF. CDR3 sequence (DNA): TGCGCCAGCAGCCAAGGTCCGGGAGAGACCCAGTACTTC.

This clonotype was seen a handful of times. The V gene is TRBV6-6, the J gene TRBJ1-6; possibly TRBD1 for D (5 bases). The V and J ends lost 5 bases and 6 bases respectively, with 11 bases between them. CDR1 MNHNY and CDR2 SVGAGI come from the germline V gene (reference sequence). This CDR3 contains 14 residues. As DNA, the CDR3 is TGTGCCAGCAGTGGCCCAGGGACTAATTCACCCCTCCACTTT. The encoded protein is CASSGPGTNSPLHF.

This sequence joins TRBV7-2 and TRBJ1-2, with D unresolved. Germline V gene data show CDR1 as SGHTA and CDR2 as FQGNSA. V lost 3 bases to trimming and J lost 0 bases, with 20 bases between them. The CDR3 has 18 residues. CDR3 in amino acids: CASSLYLVQPPANYGYTF. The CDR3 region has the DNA TGTGCCAGCAGCTTGTATCTCGTGCAGCCCCCGGCTAACTATGGCTACACCTTC. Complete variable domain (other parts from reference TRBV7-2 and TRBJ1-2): GAGVSQSPSNKVTEKGKDVELRCDPISGHTALYWYRQSLGQGLEFLIYFQGNSAPDKSGLPSDRFSAERTGGSVSTLTIQRTQQEDSAVYLCASSLYLVQPPANYGYTFGSGTRLTVV.

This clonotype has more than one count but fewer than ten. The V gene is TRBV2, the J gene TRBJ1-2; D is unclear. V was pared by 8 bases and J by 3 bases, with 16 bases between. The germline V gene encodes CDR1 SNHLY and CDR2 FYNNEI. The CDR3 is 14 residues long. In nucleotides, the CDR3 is TGTGCCAGCCGCCAGGAAAATCTTTACTATGGCTACACCTTC. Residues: CASRQENLYYGYTF. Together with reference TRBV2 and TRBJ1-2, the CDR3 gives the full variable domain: EPEVTQTPSHQVTQMGQEVILRCVPISNHLYFYWYRQILGQKVEFLVSFYNNEISEKSEIFDDQFSVERPDGSNFTLKIRSTKLEDSAMYFCASRQENLYYGYTFGSGTRLTVV.

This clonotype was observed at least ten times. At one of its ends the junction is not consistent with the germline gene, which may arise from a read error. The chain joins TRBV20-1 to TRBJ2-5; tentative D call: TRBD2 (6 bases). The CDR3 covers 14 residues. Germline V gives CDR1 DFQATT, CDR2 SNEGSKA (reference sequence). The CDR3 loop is CSARDRGYQETQYF. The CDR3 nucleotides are TGCAGTGCTAGAGATCGGGGGTACCAGGAGACCCAGTACTTC.

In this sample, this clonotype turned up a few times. CDR3 DNA sequence: TGTGCCAGCAGCCCACAGGGTCAGCCCCAGCATTTT. Its protein is CASSPQGQPQHF. The chain combines TRBV6-6 with TRBJ1-5; tentative D call: TRBD1 (6 bases). The germline V and J ends were trimmed by 6 bases and 6 bases, with 9 bases remaining between them. Germline-derived CDR1 and CDR2 are MNHNY and SVGAGI (reference sequence). The CDR3 has 12 residues.

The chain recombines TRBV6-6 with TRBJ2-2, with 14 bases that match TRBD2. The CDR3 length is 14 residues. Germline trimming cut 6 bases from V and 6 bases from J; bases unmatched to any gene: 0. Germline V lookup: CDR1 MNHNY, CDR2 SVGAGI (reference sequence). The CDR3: CASRTSGGAGELFF. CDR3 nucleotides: TGTGCCAGCAGGACTAGCGGGGGGGCCGGGGAGCTGTTTTTT.

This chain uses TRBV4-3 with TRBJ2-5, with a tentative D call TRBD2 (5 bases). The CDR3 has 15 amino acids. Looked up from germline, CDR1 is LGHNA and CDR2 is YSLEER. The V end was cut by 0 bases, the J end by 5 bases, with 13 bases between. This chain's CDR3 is CASSQELGLGETQYF. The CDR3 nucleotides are TGCGCCAGCAGCCAAGAACTAGGGCTCGGGGAGACCCAGTACTTC.

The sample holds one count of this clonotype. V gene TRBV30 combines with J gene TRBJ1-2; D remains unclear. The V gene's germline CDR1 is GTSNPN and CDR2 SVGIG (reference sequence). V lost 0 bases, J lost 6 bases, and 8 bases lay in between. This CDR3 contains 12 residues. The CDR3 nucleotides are TGTGCCTGGAGTGTACTTAGCGATGGCTACACCTTC. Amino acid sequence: CAWSVLSDGYTF.

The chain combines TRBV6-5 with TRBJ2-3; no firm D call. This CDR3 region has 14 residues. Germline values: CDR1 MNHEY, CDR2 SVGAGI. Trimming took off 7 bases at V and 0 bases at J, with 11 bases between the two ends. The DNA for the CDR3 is TGTGCCAGCAAGGTGGTGGTGAGCACAGATACGCAGTATTTT. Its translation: CASKVVVSTDTQYF.